This paragraph reports one T cell receptor (beta chain). The data are from a study of blood T cell repertoires in COVID-19. Study information: Whether acute or convalescent, the COVID-19 samples came from the United States, Italy and Spain. Sources were T cells, B-cell-depleted T cells, or PBMCs; the material itself was cDNA or gDNA.

This CDR3 contains 15 residues. Germline CDR1 and CDR2: SEHNR and FQNEAQ (reference sequence). Unmatched junction bases numbered 6, after V lost 5 bases and J lost 4 bases. Original processing methods: How many nucleated cells were present was estimated from reference gene primer amplification. Profiled with immunoSEQ multiplex PCR; TCRdb holds only in-frame clones, not every one. The V and J calls and clone size were taken over from that table, and D and trimming were inferred from the DNA. The repertoire holds some 80,000 clones, with approximately 80% as singletons. The material sequenced was peripheral blood. The V and J genes are TRBV7-9 and TRBJ2-3, with TRBD2 matching over 10 bases. The sequence was obtained from a human donor in a cohort sampled during active COVID-19. CDR3 in amino acids: CASSPLAGGADTQYF. In DNA, the CDR3 is TGTGCCAGCAGCCCCTTAGCGGGAGGCGCAGATACGCAGTATTTT.